This T cell receptor beta chain was observed in a study of beta chain features in type 1 diabetes. Across the study: Patients looked much like healthy donors when it came to age, gender and cell yields. Study results and caveats: Type 1 diabetes patients had TCRB CDR3s that were shorter (moderately but significantly so) in all four CD4+ subsets. A closer apparent resemblance between naive, central memory and Treg TCRB repertoires was seen in patients than in healthy donors.

This clone was detected only a few times. Its antigen remains unidentified. The authors sorted CD4+ naive, central memory, regulatory and stem cell-like memory cells via CD45RO/CCR7/CD25/CD127/CD95/CD27. Expressed TCRB transcripts were sequenced after all isolated RNA was converted to cDNA. Profiled with immunoSEQ multiplex PCR; TCRdb holds only in-frame clones, not every one. The repertoire includes over 150,000 clones, around 7.8% of them detected once, and about 0.95% sits in the top ten. The germline V gene encodes CDR1 SQVTM and CDR2 ANQGSEA. The CDR3 has 17 residues. V was clipped by 8 bases and J by 7 bases; unmatched bases: 19.

The genes are TRBV29-1 and TRBJ2-1; 11 bases line up with TRBD2. Sequencing was done on a sample of central memory CD4+ T cells from blood. The sequence derives from a woman between 40 and 50 years old with type 1 diabetes. CDR3 in amino acids: CSTRGQQLAGEVNEQFF. The CDR3, as DNA: TGCAGCACCCGGGGACAGCAACTAGCGGGAGAGGTGAATGAGCAGTTCTTC.